One sample yielded the 3 T cell receptor beta chains listed below, sequenced in a study of T-cell memory formation after mild COVID-19. TCRdb reprocessed the 5' RACE reads via MiXCR and lists one record per CDR3 protein. Here the sample spans 300,000 to 400,000 distinct CDR3 sequences, about 15% being singletons. The sequenced sample consisted of PBMCs or a T cell subset sorted from them (not recorded which). The receptors derive from a man younger than 35 who had mild COVID-19 (a few samples of this study predate the infection). Cell type and time point are not known.

CDR3 sequence reads: CASSGGQGRKNIQYF. CDR3 DNA: TGTGCCAGCAGTGGAGGTCAGGGGCGCAAAAACATTCAGTACTTC. This chain links TRBV7-9 with TRBJ2-4; D is perhaps TRBD1 (6 bases). Germline values: CDR1 SEHNR, CDR2 FQNEAQ (reference sequence). V gave up 6 bases and J gave up 3 bases, with 15 bases separating them. This CDR3 is 15 amino acids long.

The chain carries TRBV18 and TRBJ2-2; D is ambiguous. The CDR3 has 14 amino acids. V gave up 0 bases and J gave up 6 bases, with 8 bases separating them. Germline V lookup: CDR1 KGHSH, CDR2 LQKENI. This chain's CDR3 is CASSPPGRPGELFF. For the CDR3, the DNA is TGTGCCAGCTCACCACCCGGGCGGCCCGGGGAGCTGTTTTTT.

The chain carries TRBV19 and TRBJ2-5; 14 bases line up with TRBD2. V lost 9 bases to trimming and J lost 1 base; unmatched junction nucleotides: 13. CDR1 is LNHDA, CDR2 SQIVND, per germline (reference sequence). This CDR3 has 18 residues. The CDR3 is CARGWTSGGQGLQETQYF. The CDR3, as DNA: TGTGCCAGGGGTTGGACTAGCGGGGGGCAGGGCCTCCAAGAGACCCAGTACTTC.